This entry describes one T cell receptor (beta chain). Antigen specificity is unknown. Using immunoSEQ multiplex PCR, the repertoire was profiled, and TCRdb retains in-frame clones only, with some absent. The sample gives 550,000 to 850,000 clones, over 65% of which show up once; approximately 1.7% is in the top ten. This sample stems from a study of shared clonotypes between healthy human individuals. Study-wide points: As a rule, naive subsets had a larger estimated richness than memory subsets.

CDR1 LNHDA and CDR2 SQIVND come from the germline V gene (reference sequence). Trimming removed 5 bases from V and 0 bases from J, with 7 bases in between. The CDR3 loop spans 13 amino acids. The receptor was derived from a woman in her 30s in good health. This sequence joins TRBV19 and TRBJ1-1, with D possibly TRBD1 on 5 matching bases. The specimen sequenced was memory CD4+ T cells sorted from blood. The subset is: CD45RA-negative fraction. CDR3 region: CASSPTVNTEAFF. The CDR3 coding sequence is TGTGCCAGTAGTCCGACAGTGAACACTGAAGCTTTCTTT.